This T cell receptor (beta chain) comes out of a study of cytomegalovirus exposure and HLA in healthy donors. Study outcomes and limitations: As a later analysis revealed, most CMV-associated TCR beta chains appeared HLA-restricted. It was confirmed in vitro that a few of the CMV-associated chains were specific for CMV antigens. Later findings reportedly placed an Asian-associated ancestry cluster below the approximately 670-donor mean for N-insertions.

A remark on this clone: The antigen is unknown.

The PCR contained 60 Vbeta and 13 Jbeta primers. Profiling relied on immunoSEQ multiplex PCR, and the TCRdb table lists in-frame clones only, not all of them. The repertoire holds 200,000 or so clones, with approximately 81% as singletons. CDR1 is MNHNS, CDR2 SASEGT, per germline. CDR3 size: 13 residues. Deletions cut 8 bases from V and 2 bases from J, with 10 bases between. The sample consisted of PBMCs. The chain uses TRBV6-1 and TRBJ1-3; D perhaps matches TRBD1 (5 bases). The clonotype originates from a boy aged 10-17 years in good health and CMV-seronegative. The CDR3 here is CASARVAGNTIYF. The CDR3 DNA follows: TGTGCCAGCGCCAGGGTAGCTGGAAACACCATATATTTT.